This T cell receptor (beta chain) was documented in a study of Ad26.COV2.S vaccination and SARS-CoV-2 variants. On the study more broadly: Donor was in the COV1001 Ad26.COV2.S trial arm. In the study, Ad26.COV2.S was injected intramuscularly once, or twice 56 days apart.

The CDR3 is 15 amino acids. CDR1 is SGHRS, CDR2 YFSETQ, per germline. Deletions cut 0 bases from V and 7 bases from J, with 13 bases between. This table comes from immunoSEQ multiplex PCR, and its TCRdb copy is limited to in-frame clones, with some not included. Counted here are around 350,000 clones, more than 75% occurring once; the ten biggest clones make up roughly 3.3%. Treatment given: 15 to 20 received Ad26.COV2.S at low or high dose, single or two shots; roughly five received placebo; per-sample allocation not given. After the first vaccine or placebo injection, samples were drawn on day 63. Donor was an adult aged 18-55 years in Boston. An Ad26 vector expressing Wuhan-strain SARS-CoV-2 spike served as the vaccine.

V usage is TRBV5-1 and J usage is TRBJ2-2; possibly TRBD2 for D (5 bases). This TCR came from a person aged 18-60 years who received the Ad26.COV2.S COVID-19 vaccine or a placebo. The input for sequencing was peripheral blood, taken in a trial of Ad26.COV2.S vaccine versus placebo. The CDR3 DNA reads TGCGCCAGCAGCTTGGGTGAGCGGAATAGCGGGGAGCTGTTTTTT. Protein: CASSLGERNSGELFF.